These 16 T cell receptor beta chains came from one sample sequenced in a study of T cells in localized non-small cell lung cancer. Measured with immunoSEQ multiplex PCR; TCRdb has only the in-frame clones, and not every one. The sample gives about 52,000 clones, around 87% of which show up once; roughly a sixth is in the top ten. The sample was PBMCs, taken before any cancer treatment. These receptors came from a female donor with stage II lung adenocarcinoma.

V gene TRBV9 combines with J gene TRBJ2-3; unclear D gene. Trimming stripped 2 bases from V and 5 bases from J, with 12 bases between. CDR3 length equals 14 residues. CDR1 SGDLS and CDR2 YYNGEE come from the germline V gene. The CDR3 DNA reads TGTGCCAGCAGCGTCTCCTCGGTTGGAGATACGCAGTATTTT. The encoded protein is CASSVSSVGDTQYF.

This clone was observed once. The genes are TRBV6-5 and TRBJ1-2; TRBD1 is a possible D gene (5 bases). The CDR3 covers 13 residues. Germline loops: CDR1 MNHEY, CDR2 SVGAGI. The V gene lost 9 bases and the J gene lost 8 bases, with 19 bases spanning the gap. CDR3 nucleotide sequence: TGTGCCAGTCTGGCATCCGGGACTCTAGGCTACACCTTC. Protein product: CASLASGTLGYTF.

This clone was counted a few times. This chain links TRBV6-5 with TRBJ1-1; perhaps TRBD1 as D (6 bases). CDR1 is MNHEY and CDR2 is SVGAGI in the germline V gene. V dropped 6 bases and J dropped 1 base, with 12 bases sitting between them. This CDR3 region has 14 residues. The CDR3 loop is CASRLPGQNTEAFF. CDR3 DNA sequence: TGTGCCAGCAGACTACCGGGACAGAACACTGAAGCTTTCTTT.

The chain joins TRBV7-9 to TRBJ1-3; D ambiguous. Germline lookup yields CDR1 SEHNR and CDR2 FQNEAQ (reference sequence). This CDR3 comprises 13 residues. V lost 1 base and J 2 bases, leaving 3 bases between the germline ends. The CDR3 sequence: CASSLETGNTIYF. As DNA, the CDR3 is TGTGCCAGCAGCTTAGAGACTGGAAACACCATATATTTT.

The rearrangement links TRBV29-1 to TRBJ1-4; perhaps TRBD1 as D (5 bases). Germline V gives CDR1 SQVTM, CDR2 ANQGSEA. The CDR3 loop spans 13 amino acids. V was cut by 5 bases and J by 3 bases, with 10 bases left in between. The CDR3 bases are TGCAGCGTTCAGATACAGGCTAATGAAAAACTGTTTTTT. Encoded protein: CSVQIQANEKLFF.

The rearrangement joins TRBV19 to TRBJ1-2, with TRBD1 matching over 9 bases. There are 15 residues in the CDR3. Germline values: CDR1 LNHDA, CDR2 SQIVND (reference sequence). The J segment lost 2 bases and the V segment lost 3 bases, leaving 4 bases of the junction unmatched. The CDR3 sequence is CASSIGGTGNYGYTF. CDR3 in DNA: TGTGCCAGTAGTATCGGTGGGACAGGGAACTATGGCTACACCTTC. Drawing the rest from reference TRBV19 and TRBJ1-2, the complete variable domain is DGGITQSPKYLFRKEGQNVTLSCEQNLNHDAMYWYRQDPGQGLRLIYYSQIVNDFQKGDIAEGYSVSREKKESFPLTVTSAQKNPTAFYLCASSIGGTGNYGYTFGSGTRLTVV.

This chain joins TRBV29-1 and TRBJ1-1; D is ambiguous. In germline, CDR1 is SQVTM, CDR2 ANQGSEA. The CDR3 loop spans 12 amino acids. Trimming stripped 2 bases from V and 5 bases from J, with 9 bases between. The DNA for the CDR3 is TGCAGCGTTGAACAAGGGAAGACTGAAGCTTTCTTT. This encodes CSVEQGKTEAFF.

The gene calls are TRBV14 and TRBJ2-2, with 7 bases identical to TRBD2. After removal of 0 bases from V and 4 bases from J, the junction contained 2 bases not matched to a gene. CDR3 size: 15 residues. Germline CDR1 and CDR2: SGHDN and FVKESK. In nucleotides, the CDR3 is TGTGCCAGCAGCCAAGAGACTAGCTCCACCGGGGAGCTGTTTTTT. Protein product: CASSQETSSTGELFF.

The chain links TRBV10-2 to TRBJ1-4; D remains unclear. V gave up 0 bases and J gave up 5 bases, with 4 bases separating them. Germline V gives CDR1 WSHSY, CDR2 SAAADI. The CDR3 is 13 amino acids. CDR3 coding DNA: TGCGCCAGCAGTGAGTCGGTAAATGAAAAACTGTTTTTT. Amino acids: CASSESVNEKLFF.

A few counts support this clone. The chain couples TRBV5-4 to TRBJ2-7; 11 bases line up with TRBD2. V lost 2 bases and J lost 6; bases outside the gene matches: 10. This CDR3 is built from 16 residues. Germline-derived CDR1 and CDR2 are SGHNT and YYREEE (reference sequence). CDR3 sequence: CASSLGLAGGMGEQYF. The CDR3 bases are TGTGCCAGCAGCTTAGGGCTAGCGGGGGGAATGGGCGAGCAGTACTTC.

The V and J genes are TRBV7-9 and TRBJ2-7; 9 bases agree with TRBD1. With V trimmed by 5 bases and J by 6 bases, 8 bases remained unmatched. CDR1 and CDR2 (germline): SEHNR, FQNEAQ (reference sequence). The CDR3 has 14 residues. The CDR3 nucleotides read TGTGCCAGCAGCCTCACGGGACAGGGAGGCGAGCAGTACTTC. Encoded protein: CASSLTGQGGEQYF.

The rearrangement joins TRBV2 to TRBJ1-6; the D gene is possibly TRBD1 (5 bases). Trimming removed 4 bases from V and 10 bases from J, with 17 bases in between. CDR1 SNHLY and CDR2 FYNNEI come from the germline V gene. This CDR3 region has 15 residues. Here the CDR3 reads CASSVEGIEVSPLHF. In nucleotides, the CDR3 is TGTGCCAGCAGTGTGGAGGGGATAGAGGTGTCACCCCTCCACTTT.

The V gene is TRBV27, the J gene TRBJ1-5, with 9 bases lining up with TRBD1. With V trimmed by 5 bases and J by 4 bases, 3 bases remained unmatched. Germline V gene lookup returns CDR1 MNHEY and CDR2 SMNVEV (reference sequence). The CDR3 runs 14 residues. The CDR3 sequence is CASSPDRGNQPQHF. CDR3 bases: TGTGCCAGCAGTCCGGACAGGGGTAATCAGCCCCAGCATTTT.

V is TRBV19 and J is TRBJ1-5; 7 bases agree with TRBD1. J lost 1 base, V lost 3 bases, and 3 bases had no gene match. Germline assignment: CDR1 LNHDA and CDR2 SQIVND (reference sequence). This CDR3 is built from 15 residues. CDR3 region: CASSIGTVSNQPQHF. In DNA form, the CDR3 reads TGTGCCAGTAGTATCGGGACAGTAAGCAATCAGCCCCAGCATTTT.

J is TRBJ2-1 and V is TRBV7-3; D is unclear. The V and J ends lost 5 bases and 7 bases respectively, with 12 bases between them. CDR1 SGHTA and CDR2 FQGTGA come from the germline V gene. CDR3 length: 13 amino acids. For the CDR3, the DNA is TGTGCCAGCAGCCCCCGGGTAGGTAATGAGCAGTTCTTC. Its protein is CASSPRVGNEQFF.

The chain is built from TRBV19 and TRBJ1-1, with 7 bases fitting TRBD1. In germline, CDR1 is LNHDA, CDR2 SQIVND (reference sequence). V lost 4 bases, J lost 6 bases, and 11 bases stayed unmatched. There are 15 residues in the CDR3. CDR3 protein: CASSTSSGGYAEAFF. The CDR3, as DNA: TGTGCCAGTAGTACCTCCTCAGGGGGTTACGCTGAAGCTTTCTTT.